A selection of T cell receptor beta chains follows, all from one sample in a study of T cells in localized non-small cell lung cancer. Profiling relied on immunoSEQ multiplex PCR, and the TCRdb table lists in-frame clones only, not all of them. Altogether 30,000 to 35,000 clones are present, 85% to 90% being singletons, with the ten largest covering around 2.9%. The sample was peripheral blood, taken before any cancer treatment. These receptors all come from a female donor of 60 years or more with stage I lung adenocarcinoma. Both conserved end residues are trimmed from each CDR3.

v_call,j_call,cdr3_aa
TRBV10-3,TRBJ2-3,AISEGLAGTTDTQY
TRBV27,TRBJ1-2,ASSLTGDGYT
TRBV7-8,TRBJ1-1,ASSLVRSTEAF
TRBV7-3,TRBJ2-2,ASSSGGGYTGELF
TRBV27,TRBJ2-1,ASSLVGTSYNEQF
TRBV19,TRBJ2-7,ASKGVYEQY
TRBV30,TRBJ2-7,AWNRDPPYEQY
TRBV19,TRBJ2-2,ASSEGNTGELF
TRBV2,TRBJ2-5,ASSEPGLAGETQY
TRBV25-1,TRBJ2-2,ASSKADTGELF
TRBV19,TRBJ2-1,ASSIDSGSYNEQF
TRBV14,TRBJ2-7,ASSQVQAGSFEQY
TRBV6-4,TRBJ2-1,ASSSPSGEQF
TRBV5-1,TRBJ1-6,ASSVGANSPLH
TRBV19,TRBJ1-2,ASSIGRRPLWAGYT
TRBV10-3,TRBJ1-1,AISVLGEGALAF
TRBV7-3,TRBJ2-2,ASSPKGGGGHRGAV
TRBV27,-,ASSPAGRNYEQY
TRBV5-4,TRBJ1-2,ASSLKDGVYGYT
TRBV30,TRBJ2-7,ARDGGTSTYEQY
TRBV6-6,TRBJ2-7,ASSSDSSYEQY
TRBV2,TRBJ2-1,ASSDGLAGALGEQF
TRBV7-2,TRBJ2-6,ASSLVQGSGANVLT
TRBV6-1,TRBJ1-1,ASSDHSQGSGEAF
TRBV19,TRBJ2-2,ASSLPTGPGELF
TRBV20-1,TRBJ1-2,SARDFSGYT
TRBV7-2,TRBJ2-3,ASSLGDLRTDTQY
TRBV6-5,TRBJ1-5,ATTPGQGASQPQH
TRBV7-9,TRBJ1-4,ASSTGQGRGANEKLF
TRBV10-3,TRBJ2-1,AISIYGRGGINYNEQF
TRBV7-8,TRBJ1-3,ASSLARANSGNTIY
TRBV10-3,TRBJ1-1,AISEWESVGTEAF
TRBV27,TRBJ2-1,ASSLRDLYNEQF
TRBV27,TRBJ1-1,ASSLQGHTEAF
TRBV7-9,TRBJ2-7,ATQTPRASTYEQY
TRBV19,TRBJ1-1,ASSKITGAPEAF
TRBV4-2,TRBJ2-1,ASSQDHQVRHNEQF
TRBV7-2,TRBJ2-1,ASSLGLAGDEQF
TRBV19,TRBJ1-2,ASSISGRTDYGYT
TRBV9,TRBJ2-1,ASSGTSGRARYNEQF
TRBV10-2,TRBJ1-2,ATSSGVNYGYT
TRBV7-2,TRBJ2-3,ASSWLLGTDTQY
TRBV5-8,TRBJ2-1,ASSLGVGDNEQF
TRBV19,TRBJ1-1,ASSPLWQHTEAF
TRBV28,TRBJ1-1,ASSTRLGGTEAF
TRBV7-2,TRBJ2-5,ASSYTGGEETQY
TRBV6-4,TRBJ1-5,ASSGTAYSNQPQH
TRBV19,TRBJ2-1,ASRASSYNEQF
TRBV6-1,TRBJ2-7,ASSEIAGGGEQY
TRBV7-2,TRBJ2-1,ASSFSSGTSYNEQF
TRBV7-3,TRBJ2-1,ASSLGSGIFNEQF
TRBV18,TRBJ2-7,ASSPDGPPSYEQY
TRBV4-3,TRBJ2-7,ASSQGTGGGEQY
TRBV19,TRBJ2-5,ASSVDRGRETQY
TRBV27,TRBJ2-3,ASSLRAGGGADTQY
TRBV20-1,TRBJ2-3,SARGPQKQY